Below are 9 T cell receptor beta chains sequenced from a single sample in a study of technical replicates of blood from a few donors. The table came from immunoSEQ multiplex PCR; TCRdb's copy has only in-frame clones and leaves some out. The repertoire holds some 80,000 clones, 90% to 97% seen once, with around 0.31% in the top ten. The sequencing input was T cells isolated from PBMCs. The source of these receptors is a human donor in good health.

The chain joins TRBV9 to TRBJ2-1, with TRBD2 as a possible D gene (6 bases). The CDR3 covers 17 residues. V shed 0 bases and J shed 4 bases, with 17 bases lying between them. Germline lookup yields CDR1 SGDLS and CDR2 YYNGEE. The CDR3 protein is CASSVELGGILYNEQFF. In nucleotides, the CDR3 is TGTGCCAGCAGCGTAGAATTGGGGGGAATATTATACAATGAGCAGTTCTTC.

The CDR3 DNA reads TGTGCCAGCAGCGGGACAGGAGGGTCCTACGAGCAGTACTTC. Translation: CASSGTGGSYEQYF. This chain links TRBV28 with TRBJ2-7; TRBD1 matches 8 bases. With 6 bases clipped from V and 1 base from J, the junction kept 5 bases outside the gene matches. Germline V gene data show CDR1 as MDHEN and CDR2 as SYDVKM. The CDR3 covers 14 residues.

A single count supports this clone. Relative to the germline gene, one junction end is altered; a read error may explain this. This sequence joins TRBV9 and TRBJ1-1, with TRBD1 matching over 7 bases. CDR3 length equals 17 residues. Germline V gene sequence: CDR1 SGDLS, CDR2 YYNGEE. The CDR3 DNA reads TGTGCCAGCAGCGTAGGGCAGGGGGGTCCAACGCGGGCGGTACTCTTATTT. Protein product: CASSVGQGGPTRAVLLF.

The chain has TRBV5-6 and TRBJ1-2, with 8 bases identical to TRBD1. This CDR3 region has 15 residues. Germline loops: CDR1 SGHDT, CDR2 YYEEEE. V trimming: 0 bases; J trimming: 8 bases; junction bases outside the gene matches: 9. CDR3 DNA: TGTGCCAGCAGCTTGGAGACAGGGGCCATACGGGGCTACACCTTC. Protein product: CASSLETGAIRGYTF.

This rearrangement joins TRBV19 to TRBJ1-1, with D hard to call. CDR1 LNHDA and CDR2 SQIVND come from the germline V gene (reference sequence). The length of the CDR3 is 14 residues. V gave up 8 bases and J gave up 5 bases, with 18 bases separating them. The CDR3: CASASGEGGTEAFF. CDR3 DNA sequence: TGTGCCAGTGCGTCCGGGGAGGGAGGGACTGAAGCTTTCTTT.

This clone was counted a single time. This sequence joins TRBV20-1 and TRBJ2-1; no clear D. Trimming left V 3 bases short and J 8 bases short, with 5 bases between. In germline, CDR1 is DFQATT, CDR2 SNEGSKA (reference sequence). The CDR3 has 10 residues. The CDR3 region has the DNA TGCAGTGCTAGCGTCGATGAGCAGTTCTTC. Translation gives CSASVDEQFF.

A single count supports this clone. The CDR3 bases are TGTGCCAGCAGTGAAAGGTTGACAAACACTGAAGCTTTCTTT. As protein: CASSERLTNTEAFF. V usage is TRBV6-4 and J usage is TRBJ1-1; D remains unclear. With 3 bases removed from V and 2 bases from J, the gap between germline ends came to 10 bases. This CDR3 region has 14 residues. In germline, CDR1 is MRHNA, CDR2 SNTAGT.

This clone came up once. The rearrangement links TRBV7-9 to TRBJ2-5; possible D gene TRBD2, 5 bases. Germline-derived CDR1 and CDR2 are SEHNR and FQNEAQ (reference sequence). Trimming cost V 6 bases and J 2 bases, with 16 bases left between them. The length of the CDR3 is 15 residues. CDR3 DNA: TGTGCCAGCAGGATAGTAGGTTGGGAGCAAGAGACCCAGTACTTC. Protein: CASRIVGWEQETQYF.

The chain uses TRBV2 and TRBJ2-7; D is perhaps TRBD2 (6 bases). Trimming took 8 bases from V and 2 from J, leaving 10 bases between them. The CDR3 runs to 12 residues. In germline, CDR1 is SNHLY, CDR2 FYNNEI. DNA for the CDR3: TGTGCCAGCCAGGCGGGGCCCTACGAGCAGTACTTC. It translates to CASQAGPYEQYF. Combining the CDR3 with reference TRBV2 and TRBJ2-7 gives the whole variable domain EPEVTQTPSHQVTQMGQEVILRCVPISNHLYFYWYRQILGQKVEFLVSFYNNEISEKSEIFDDQFSVERPDGSNFTLKIRSTKLEDSAMYFCASQAGPYEQYFGPGTRLTVT.